The text below deals with one T cell receptor beta chain. Generated by immunoSEQ multiplex PCR, the TCRdb table keeps only in-frame clones and is missing some. Here the sample spans over 45,000 clones, around 82% being singletons. CDR1 SGDLS and CDR2 YYNGEE come from the germline V gene. The V end was cut by 0 bases, the J end by 5 bases, with 11 bases between. The CDR3 is made up of 14 amino acids. The data were obtained in a study of blood T cell repertoires in COVID-19. Study at large: COVID-19 samples collected from the United States, Italy and Spain covered acute and convalescent phases. Sample material is recorded as cDNA or gDNA derived from T cells, B-cell-depleted T cells, or PBMCs.

The sample was peripheral blood. V and J are TRBV9 and TRBJ1-1, with TRBD1 as a possible D gene (6 bases). The receptor was derived from a woman aged 80 or over with acute or convalescent COVID-19. CDR3 DNA: TGTGCCAGCAGCGTAGGACAGGTTGGTACTGAAGCTTTCTTT. Translated, it gives CASSVGQVGTEAFF.